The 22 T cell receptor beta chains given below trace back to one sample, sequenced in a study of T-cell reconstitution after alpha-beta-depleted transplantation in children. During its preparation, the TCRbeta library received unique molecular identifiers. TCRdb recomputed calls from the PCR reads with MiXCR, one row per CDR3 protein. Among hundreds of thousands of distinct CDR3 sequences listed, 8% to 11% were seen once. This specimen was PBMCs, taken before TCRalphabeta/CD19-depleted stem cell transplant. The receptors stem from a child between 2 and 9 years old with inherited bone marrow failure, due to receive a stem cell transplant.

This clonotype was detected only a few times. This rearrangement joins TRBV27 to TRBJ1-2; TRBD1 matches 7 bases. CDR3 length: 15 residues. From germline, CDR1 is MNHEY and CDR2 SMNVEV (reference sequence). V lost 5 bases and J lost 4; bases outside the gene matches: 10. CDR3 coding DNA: TGTGCCAGCAGTCCGTCGACAGGGTGGGCCTATGGCTACACCTTC. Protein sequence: CASSPSTGWAYGYTF.

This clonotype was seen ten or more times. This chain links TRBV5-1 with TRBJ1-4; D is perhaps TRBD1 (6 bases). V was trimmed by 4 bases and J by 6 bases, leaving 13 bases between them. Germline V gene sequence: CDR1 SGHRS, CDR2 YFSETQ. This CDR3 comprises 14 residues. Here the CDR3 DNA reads TGCGCCAGCAGCACGGACAGCCGGGATGAAAAACTGTTTTTT. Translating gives CASSTDSRDEKLFF.

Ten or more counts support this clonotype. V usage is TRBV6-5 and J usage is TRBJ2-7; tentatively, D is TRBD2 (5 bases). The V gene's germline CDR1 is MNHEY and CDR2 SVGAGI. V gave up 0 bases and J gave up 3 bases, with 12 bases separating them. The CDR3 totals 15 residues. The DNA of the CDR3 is TGTGCCAGCAGTTACTCGGCGGAGGCCTTCTACGAGCAGTACTTC. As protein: CASSYSAEAFYEQYF.

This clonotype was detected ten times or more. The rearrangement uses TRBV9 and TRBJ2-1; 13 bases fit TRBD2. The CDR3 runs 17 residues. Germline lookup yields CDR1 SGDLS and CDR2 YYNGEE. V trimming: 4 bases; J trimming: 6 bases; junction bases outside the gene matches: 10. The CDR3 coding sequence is TGTGCCAGCAGCATTACCGGGACTAGCGGGAAGGTCAATGAGCAGTTCTTC. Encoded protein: CASSITGTSGKVNEQFF.

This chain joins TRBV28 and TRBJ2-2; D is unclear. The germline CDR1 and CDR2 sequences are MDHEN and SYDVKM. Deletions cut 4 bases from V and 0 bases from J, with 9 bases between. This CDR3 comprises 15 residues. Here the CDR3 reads CASSSPRANTGELFF. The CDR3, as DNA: TGTGCCAGCAGTTCCCCCCGAGCGAACACCGGGGAGCTGTTTTTT.

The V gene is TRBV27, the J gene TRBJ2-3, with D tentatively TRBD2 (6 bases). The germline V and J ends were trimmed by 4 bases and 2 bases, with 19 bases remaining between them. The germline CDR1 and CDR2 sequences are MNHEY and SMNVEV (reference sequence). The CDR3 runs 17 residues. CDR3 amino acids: CASSWGLDTHDTDTQYF. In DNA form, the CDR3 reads TGTGCCAGCAGTTGGGGACTGGACACACACGACACAGATACGCAGTATTTT.

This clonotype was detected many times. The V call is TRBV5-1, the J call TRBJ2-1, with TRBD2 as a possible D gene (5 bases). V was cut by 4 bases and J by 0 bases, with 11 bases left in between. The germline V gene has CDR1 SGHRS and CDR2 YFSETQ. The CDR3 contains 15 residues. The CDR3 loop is CASSERKSSYNEQFF. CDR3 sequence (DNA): TGCGCCAGCAGCGAGCGGAAGAGCTCCTACAATGAGCAGTTCTTC.

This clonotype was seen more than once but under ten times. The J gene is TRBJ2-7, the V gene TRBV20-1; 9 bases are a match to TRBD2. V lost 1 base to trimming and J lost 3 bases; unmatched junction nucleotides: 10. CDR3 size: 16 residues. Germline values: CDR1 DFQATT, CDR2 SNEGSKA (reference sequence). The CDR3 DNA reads TGCAGTGCTAGAGTACCAAGCGGGAGGATGCTCTACGAGCAGTACTTC. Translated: CSARVPSGRMLYEQYF.

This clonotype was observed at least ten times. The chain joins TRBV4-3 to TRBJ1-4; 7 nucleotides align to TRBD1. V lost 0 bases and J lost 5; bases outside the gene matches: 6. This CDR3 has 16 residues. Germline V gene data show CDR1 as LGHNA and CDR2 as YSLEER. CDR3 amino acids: CASSQDRQGWNEKLFF. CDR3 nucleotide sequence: TGCGCCAGCAGCCAAGATCGACAGGGATGGAATGAAAAACTGTTTTTT.

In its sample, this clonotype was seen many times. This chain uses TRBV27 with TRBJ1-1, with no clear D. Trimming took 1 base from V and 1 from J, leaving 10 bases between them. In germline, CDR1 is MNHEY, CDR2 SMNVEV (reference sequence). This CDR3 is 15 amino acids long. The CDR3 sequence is CASSLWAQSNTEAFF. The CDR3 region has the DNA TGTGCCAGCAGTTTATGGGCCCAATCGAACACTGAAGCTTTCTTT.

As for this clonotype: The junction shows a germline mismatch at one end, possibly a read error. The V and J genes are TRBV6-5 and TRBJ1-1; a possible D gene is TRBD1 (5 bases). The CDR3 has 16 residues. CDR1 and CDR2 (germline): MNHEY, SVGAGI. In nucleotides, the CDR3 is TGTGCCAGCAGTTACTCCCTGACAGTGCGAAACACTGACGCTTTCTTT. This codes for CASSYSLTVRNTDAFF.

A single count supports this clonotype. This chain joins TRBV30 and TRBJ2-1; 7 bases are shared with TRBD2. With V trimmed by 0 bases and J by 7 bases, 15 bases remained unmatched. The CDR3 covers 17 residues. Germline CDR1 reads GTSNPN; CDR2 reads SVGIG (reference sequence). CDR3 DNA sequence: TGTGCCTGGAGTGTGAGTCTGGCGGGAGCCCCGGATAATGAGCAGTTCTTC. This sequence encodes CAWSVSLAGAPDNEQFF.

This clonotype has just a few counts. This chain's CDR3 is CASSPSHWGWDTQYF. The CDR3 DNA reads TGTGCCAGCAGCCCCAGTCATTGGGGGTGGGATACGCAGTATTTT. The chain has TRBV7-2 and TRBJ2-3; the D call may be TRBD1 or TRBD2 (5 bases each). Trimming removed 5 bases from V and 6 bases from J, with 18 bases in between. CDR1 and CDR2 (germline): SGHTA, FQGNSA. CDR3 length equals 15 residues.

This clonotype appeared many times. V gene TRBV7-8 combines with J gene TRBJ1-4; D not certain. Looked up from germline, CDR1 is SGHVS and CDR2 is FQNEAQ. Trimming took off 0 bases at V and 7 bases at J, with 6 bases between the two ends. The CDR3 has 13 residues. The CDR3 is CASSLAGSEKLFF. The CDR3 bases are TGTGCCAGCAGCTTAGCCGGGAGTGAAAAACTGTTTTTT.

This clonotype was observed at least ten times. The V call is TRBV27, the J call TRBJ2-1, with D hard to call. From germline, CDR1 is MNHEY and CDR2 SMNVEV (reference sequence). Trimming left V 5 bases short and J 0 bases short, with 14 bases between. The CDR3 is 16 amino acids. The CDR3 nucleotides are TGTGCCAGCAGTCAAGCAGTGGGAAGCTCCTACAATGAGCAGTTCTTC. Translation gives CASSQAVGSSYNEQFF.

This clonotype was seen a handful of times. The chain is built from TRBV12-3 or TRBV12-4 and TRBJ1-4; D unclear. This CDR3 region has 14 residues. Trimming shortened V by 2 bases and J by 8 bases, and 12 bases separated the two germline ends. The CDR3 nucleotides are TGTGCCAGCAGTTTATCGAGGCGCGAAGAAAAACTGTTTTTT. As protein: CASSLSRREEKLFF.

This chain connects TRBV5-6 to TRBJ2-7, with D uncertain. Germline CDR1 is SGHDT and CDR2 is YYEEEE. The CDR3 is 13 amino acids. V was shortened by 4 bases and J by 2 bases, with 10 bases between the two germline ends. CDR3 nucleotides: TGTGCCAGCAGCCCAGACCACACCTACGAGCAGTACTTC. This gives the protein CASSPDHTYEQYF.

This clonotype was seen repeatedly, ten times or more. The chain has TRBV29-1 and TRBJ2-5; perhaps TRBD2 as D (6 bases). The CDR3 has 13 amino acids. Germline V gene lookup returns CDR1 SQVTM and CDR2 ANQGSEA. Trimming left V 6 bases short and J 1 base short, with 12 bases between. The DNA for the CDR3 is TGCAGCGTCCACCTAGCGCCCCAAGAGACCCAGTACTTC. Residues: CSVHLAPQETQYF.

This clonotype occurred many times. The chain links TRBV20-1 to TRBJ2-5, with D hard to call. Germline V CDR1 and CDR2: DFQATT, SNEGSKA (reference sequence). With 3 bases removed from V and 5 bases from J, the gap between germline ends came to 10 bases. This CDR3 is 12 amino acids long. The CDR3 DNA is TGCAGTGCTAGCGCCCCGGAGGAGACCCAGTACTTC. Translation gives CSASAPEETQYF.

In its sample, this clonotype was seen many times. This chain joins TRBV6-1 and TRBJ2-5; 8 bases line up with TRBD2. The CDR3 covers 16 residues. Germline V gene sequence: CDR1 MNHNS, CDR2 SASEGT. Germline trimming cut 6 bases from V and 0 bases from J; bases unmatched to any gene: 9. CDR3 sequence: CASRPTSGGDQETQYF. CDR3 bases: TGTGCCAGCAGGCCCACTAGCGGAGGCGACCAAGAGACCCAGTACTTC.

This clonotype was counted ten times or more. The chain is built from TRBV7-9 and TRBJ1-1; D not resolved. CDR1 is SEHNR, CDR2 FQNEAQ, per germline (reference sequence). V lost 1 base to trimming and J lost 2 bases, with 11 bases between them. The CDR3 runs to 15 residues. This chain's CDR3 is CASSLGWGSNTEAFF. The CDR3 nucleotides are TGTGCCAGCAGCTTAGGGTGGGGATCTAACACTGAAGCTTTCTTT.

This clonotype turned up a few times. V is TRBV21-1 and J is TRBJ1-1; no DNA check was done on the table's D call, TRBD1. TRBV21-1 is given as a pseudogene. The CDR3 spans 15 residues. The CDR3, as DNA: TGTGCCAGCAGCCAAAAAGGGGACCTTAGAACTGAAGCTTTCTTT. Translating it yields CASSQKGDLRTEAFF.